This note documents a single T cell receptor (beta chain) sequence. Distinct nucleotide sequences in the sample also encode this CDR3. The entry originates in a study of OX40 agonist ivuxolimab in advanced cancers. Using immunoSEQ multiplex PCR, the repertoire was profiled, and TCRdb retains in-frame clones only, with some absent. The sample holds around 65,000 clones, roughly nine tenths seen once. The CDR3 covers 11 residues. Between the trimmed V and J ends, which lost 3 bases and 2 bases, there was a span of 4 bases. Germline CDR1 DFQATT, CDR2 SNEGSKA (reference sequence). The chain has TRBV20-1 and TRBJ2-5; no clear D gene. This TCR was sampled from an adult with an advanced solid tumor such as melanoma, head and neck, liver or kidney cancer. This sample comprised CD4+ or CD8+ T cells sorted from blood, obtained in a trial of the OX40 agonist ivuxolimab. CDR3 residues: CSASSQETQYF. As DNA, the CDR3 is TGCAGTGCTAGCTCACAAGAGACCCAGTACTTC.